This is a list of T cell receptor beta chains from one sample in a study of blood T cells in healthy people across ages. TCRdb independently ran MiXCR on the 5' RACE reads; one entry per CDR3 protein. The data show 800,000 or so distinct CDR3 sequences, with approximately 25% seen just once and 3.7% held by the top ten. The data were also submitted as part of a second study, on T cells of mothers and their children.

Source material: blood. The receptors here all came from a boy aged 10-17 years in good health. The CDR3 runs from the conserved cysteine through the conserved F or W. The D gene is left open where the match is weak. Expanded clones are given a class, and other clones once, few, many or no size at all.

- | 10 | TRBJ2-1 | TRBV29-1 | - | TGCAGCGTCCAACACAATGAGCAGTTCTTC | CSVQHNEQFF
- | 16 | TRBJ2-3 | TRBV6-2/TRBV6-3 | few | TGTGCCAGCAGTCCCGTGACTTTCGGTCATCGGGTTACGCAGTATTTT | CASSPVTFGHRVTQYF
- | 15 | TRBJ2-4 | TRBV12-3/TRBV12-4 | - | TGTGCCAGCAGTTTTGCATTACTAGCCAAAAACATTCAGTACTTC | CASSFALLAKNIQYF
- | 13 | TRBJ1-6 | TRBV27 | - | TGTGCCAGCAGTTTAGGGTCGAATTCACCCCTCCACTTT | CASSLGSNSPLHF
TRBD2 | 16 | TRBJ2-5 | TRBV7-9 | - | TGTGCCACCAGAATTTCGTCGGGACTAGCTCGGGAGGCCCAGTACTTC | CATRISSGLAREAQYF
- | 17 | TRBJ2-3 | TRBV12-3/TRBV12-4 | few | TGTGCCAGCAGTTTACGTCTGGGGGCCTATAACACAGATACGCAGTATTTT | CASSLRLGAYNTDTQYF
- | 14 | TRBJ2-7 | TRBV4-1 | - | TGCGCCAGCAGCCAGGGCGATAATCACTACGAGCAGTACTTC | CASSQGDNHYEQYF
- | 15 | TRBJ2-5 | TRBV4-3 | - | TGCGCCAGCAGCCAAACTTATGGCGGCCGAGAGACCCAGTACTTC | CASSQTYGGRETQYF
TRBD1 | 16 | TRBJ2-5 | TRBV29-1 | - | TGCAGCGTTGTGTGGGACAGGTCCTCGACCTGGGTGACCCAGTACTTC | CSVVWDRSSTWVTQYF
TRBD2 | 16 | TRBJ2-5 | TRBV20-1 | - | TGCAGTGCTAGAAACGGACTAGCGGGAGGGGGAGAGACCCAGTACTTC | CSARNGLAGGGETQYF
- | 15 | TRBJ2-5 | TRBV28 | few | TGTGCCAGCAGTGCCCCGGGACGGAGACAAGAGACCCAGTACTTC | CASSAPGRRQETQYF
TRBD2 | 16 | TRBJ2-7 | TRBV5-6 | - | TGTGCCAGCAGCTTGGGTTATCGGGGGGGGCCGAACGAGCAGTACTTC | CASSLGYRGGPNEQYF
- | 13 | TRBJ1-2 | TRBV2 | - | TGTGCCAGCGAGGCCCTTCTAGGGGGTGGCTACACCTTC | CASEALLGGGYTF
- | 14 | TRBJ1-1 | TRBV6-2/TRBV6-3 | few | TGTGCCAGCACCTATGGCGGCAGAACTACTGAAGCTTTCTTT | CASTYGGRTTEAFF
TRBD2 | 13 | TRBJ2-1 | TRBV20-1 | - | TGCAGTGGAACTAGCGGGCCTTACAATGAGCAGTTCTTC | CSGTSGPYNEQFF
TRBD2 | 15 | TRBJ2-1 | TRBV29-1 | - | TGCAGCGTTGCAACCAGACTAGCGGGAGATAATGAGCAGTTCTTC | CSVATRLAGDNEQFF
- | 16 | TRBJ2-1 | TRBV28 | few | TGTGCCAGCAGTTTAGGTGGTGCGGGTAGTCTCAATGAGCAGTTCTTC | CASSLGGAGSLNEQFF
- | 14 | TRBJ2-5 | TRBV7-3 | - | TGTGCCAGCAGCCCAATGGGCCACGGGGAGACCCAGTACTTC | CASSPMGHGETQYF
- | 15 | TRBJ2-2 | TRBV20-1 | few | TGCAGTGCTAGTCCGCGGTTCGCGAACACCGGGGAGCTGTTTTTT | CSASPRFANTGELFF
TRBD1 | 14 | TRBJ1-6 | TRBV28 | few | TGTGCCAGCAGAGCGACAGGGTGGTATCGGGCCCTCCACTTT | CASRATGWYRALHF
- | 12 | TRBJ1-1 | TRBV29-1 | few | TGCAGCGTTGCTGGGAGGGGCACTGAAGCTTTCTTT | CSVAGRGTEAFF
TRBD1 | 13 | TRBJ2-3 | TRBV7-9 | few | TGTGCCAGCAGCCCACCGAGGGACAGGGAATATTGTTTT | CASSPPRDREYCF
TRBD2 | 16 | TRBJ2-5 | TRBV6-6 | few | TGTGCCAGCAGCCACGGACTAGTAGGTTTCCAAGAGACCCAGTACTTC | CASSHGLVGFQETQYF
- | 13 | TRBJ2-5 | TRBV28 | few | TGTGCCGCCGGCGGGGAGTGGGAAGAGACCCAGTACTTC | CAAGGEWEETQYF
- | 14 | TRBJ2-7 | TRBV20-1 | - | TGCAGTGCTAGAGACCCAGCGACTTCCTACGAGCAGTACTTC | CSARDPATSYEQYF
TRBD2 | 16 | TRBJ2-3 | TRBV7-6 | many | TGTGCCAGCAGCTTCTTTCTTCTAGCGGGAGAGAATACGCAGTATTTT | CASSFFLLAGENTQYF
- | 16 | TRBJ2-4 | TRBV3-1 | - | TGTGCCAGCAGCCATGCGTCAGATCTAGCCAAAAACATTCAGTACTTC | CASSHASDLAKNIQYF
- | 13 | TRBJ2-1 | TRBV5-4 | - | TGTGCCAGCAGCCCCTCACGACGCAATGAGCAGTTCTTC | CASSPSRRNEQFF
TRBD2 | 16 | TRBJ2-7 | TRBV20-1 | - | TGCAGTGCTAGAGATTCGGTAGCGGGAGAATCGGAAGAGCAGTACTTC | CSARDSVAGESEEQYF
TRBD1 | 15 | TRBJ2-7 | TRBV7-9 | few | TGTGCCAGCAGGTCTTCGGGACAGGTACCCTACGAGCAGTACTTC | CASRSSGQVPYEQYF
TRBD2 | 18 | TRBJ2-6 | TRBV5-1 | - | TGCGCCAGCACCCCAGGACTAGCGGCTTACTCTGGGGCCAACGTCCTGACTTTC | CASTPGLAAYSGANVLTF
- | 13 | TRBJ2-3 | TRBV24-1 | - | TGTGCCACCAGTGATACCAACACAGATACGCAGTATTTT | CATSDTNTDTQYF
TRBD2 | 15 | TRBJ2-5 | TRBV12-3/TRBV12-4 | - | TGTGCCAGCAGCCTCCCCGGACTAGCGGCGGGACCTAAGTTCTTC | CASSLPGLAAGPKFF
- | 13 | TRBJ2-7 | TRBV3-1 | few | TGTGCCAGCAGCCAAGTTTCTACCTACGAGCAGTACTTC | CASSQVSTYEQYF
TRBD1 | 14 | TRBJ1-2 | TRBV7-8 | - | TGTGCCAGCAGCCCGGGGGACAGCCCCCCTCGCTACACCTTC | CASSPGDSPPRYTF
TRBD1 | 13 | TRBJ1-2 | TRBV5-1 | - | TGCGCCAGCAGCTGGGGACAGGACTATGGCTACACCTTC | CASSWGQDYGYTF
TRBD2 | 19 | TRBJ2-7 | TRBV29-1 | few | TGCAGCGTTGAAGCCCGAGGGCTAGCGGGAGTTGAAAGAGATTACGAGCAGTACTTC | CSVEARGLAGVERDYEQYF
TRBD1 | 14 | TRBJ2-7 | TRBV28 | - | TGTGCCAGCAGGGGGACAGGGGGCTCCTACGAGCAGTACTTC | CASRGTGGSYEQYF
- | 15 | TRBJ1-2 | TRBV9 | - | TGTGCCAGCAGCGAAATCGGCCGGGATGACTATGGCTACACCTTC | CASSEIGRDDYGYTF
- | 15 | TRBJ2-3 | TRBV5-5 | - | TGTGCCAGCAGCTTGGCCGTGCGGGGAACAGATACGCAGTATTTT | CASSLAVRGTDTQYF
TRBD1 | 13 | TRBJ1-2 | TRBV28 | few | TGTGCCAGCAGAACCGGGACAGATTATGGCTACACCTTC | CASRTGTDYGYTF
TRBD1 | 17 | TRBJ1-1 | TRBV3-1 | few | TGTGCCAGCAGCGGATCAATGACGGGACAGGGCTCCACTGAAGCTTTCTTT | CASSGSMTGQGSTEAFF
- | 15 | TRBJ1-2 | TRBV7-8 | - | TGTGCCAGCAGCTTATTAACAGGTTCCCTCTATGGCTACACCTTC | CASSLLTGSLYGYTF
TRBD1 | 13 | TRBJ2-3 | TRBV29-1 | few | TGCGGCGTTAACAGGGGTTCGATGAATACGCAGTATTTT | CGVNRGSMNTQYF
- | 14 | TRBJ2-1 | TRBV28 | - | TGTGCCAGCAGTCCGGGACTTCTCGGCAATGAGCAGTTCTTC | CASSPGLLGNEQFF
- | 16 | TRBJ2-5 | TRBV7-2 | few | TGTGCCAGCAGCCAAGGACGGGCCCGCGACCAAGAGACCCAGTACTTC | CASSQGRARDQETQYF
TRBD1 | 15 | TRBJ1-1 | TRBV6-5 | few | TGTGCCAGCAGTTACGCCGGACAGGGGAGCGCTGAAGCTTTCTTT | CASSYAGQGSAEAFF
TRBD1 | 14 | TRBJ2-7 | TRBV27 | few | TGTGCCAGCAGTTCCGGGACAGGGGGCGGCGAGCAGTACTTC | CASSSGTGGGEQYF
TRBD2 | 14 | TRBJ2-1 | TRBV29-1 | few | TGCAGCGGGACTCATAGCGGGAGAGGTAGTGAGCAGTTCTTC | CSGTHSGRGSEQFF
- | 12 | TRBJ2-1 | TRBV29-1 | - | TGCAGCGCGCAAAGGGAAAGCAATGAGCAGTTCTTC | CSAQRESNEQFF
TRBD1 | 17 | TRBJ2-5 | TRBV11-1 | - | TGTGCCAGCGGAAGACTTGGGGGGACAGGGGGCGAGGAGACCCAGTACTTC | CASGRLGGTGGEETQYF
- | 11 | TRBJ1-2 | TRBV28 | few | TGTGCCAGCAACAACAACTATGGCTACACCTTC | CASNNNYGYTF
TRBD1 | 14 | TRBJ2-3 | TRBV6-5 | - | TGTGCCAGCAGCGCCGGGACAGGCACAGATACGCAGTATTTT | CASSAGTGTDTQYF
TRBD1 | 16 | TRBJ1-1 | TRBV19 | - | TGTGCCAGTAGTATCGGGATGGGACAGATGAACACTGAAGCTTTCTTT | CASSIGMGQMNTEAFF
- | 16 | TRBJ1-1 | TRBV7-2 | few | TGTGCCAGCAGCACGAGGCCGGGACAATTGAACACTGAAGCTTTCTTT | CASSTRPGQLNTEAFF